Sequencing of this T cell receptor (beta chain) was carried out in a study of T-cell memory formation after mild COVID-19. Overall study context: Across donors, TCR clusters were largely donor specific.

For this clonotype: Its antigen is not identified.

TCRdb re-called the 5' RACE reads with MiXCR, one entry per CDR3 protein. The sample holds 250,000 to 350,000 distinct CDR3 sequences, around 15% seen once. Study results and caveats: Shrinking CD4+ clones were chiefly CM and EM; CD8+ ones were chiefly EMRA. Confirmation was lacking for SARS-CoV-2 specificity of second-wave clones that peaked on day 37.

The TCR comes from a man aged 18 to 35 who had mild COVID-19 (a few samples of this study predate the infection). Cell type and time point are not known. Sequencing was performed on PBMCs or a T cell subset sorted from them (not recorded which).

Here the CDR3 DNA reads TGCAGTGCTAACGAAGGACTAGACGATATATATGAGCAGTTCTTC. Encoded protein: CSANEGLDDIYEQFF. The rearrangement links TRBV20-1 to TRBJ2-1, with 7 bases aligning to TRBD2. This CDR3 contains 15 residues. Germline V gene data show CDR1 as DFQATT and CDR2 as SNEGSKA (reference sequence). V was pared by 4 bases and J by 8 bases, with 14 bases of the junction left unmatched.